This T cell receptor (beta chain) was sequenced for a study of Ad26.COV2.S vaccination and SARS-CoV-2 variants. About this clone: Its antigen is as yet unknown.

This table comes from immunoSEQ multiplex PCR, and its TCRdb copy is limited to in-frame clones, with some not included. The profile shows some 320,000 clones, around 83% of them singletons. As to treatment: some 20 received Ad26.COV2.S at low or high dose, single or two shots; roughly five received placebo; per-sample allocation not given. The study sampled participants on day 63 after the first vaccine or placebo injection. The shot given was an Ad26 vector that makes Wuhan-strain SARS-CoV-2 spike. Study outcomes and limitations: In TCR breadth and depth analyses, total T cell responses may have been underestimated.

The CDR3 sequence is 16 residues long. Looked up from germline, CDR1 is MNHNY and CDR2 is SVGAGI (reference sequence). Trimming removed 4 bases from V and 5 bases from J, with 19 bases in between. Sequences were derived from peripheral blood, sampled in a trial of Ad26.COV2.S vaccine versus placebo. This TCR was sampled from a person between 18 and 65 years old who received the Ad26.COV2.S COVID-19 vaccine or a placebo. The rearrangement links TRBV6-6 to TRBJ2-3, with TRBD2 as a possible D gene (5 bases). CDR3 coding DNA: TGTGCCAGCAGTTCCCAGCCCTATTTCGCGGGAGATACGCAGTATTTT. Protein product: CASSSQPYFAGDTQYF.